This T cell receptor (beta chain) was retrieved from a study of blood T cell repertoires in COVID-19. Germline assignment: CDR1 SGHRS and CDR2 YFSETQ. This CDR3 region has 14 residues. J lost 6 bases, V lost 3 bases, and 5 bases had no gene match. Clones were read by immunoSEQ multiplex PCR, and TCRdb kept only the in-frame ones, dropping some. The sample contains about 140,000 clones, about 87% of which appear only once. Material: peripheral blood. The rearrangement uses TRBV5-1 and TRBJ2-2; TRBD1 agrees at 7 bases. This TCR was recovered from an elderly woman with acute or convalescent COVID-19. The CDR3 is CASSSLTGSGELFF. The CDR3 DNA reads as TGCGCCAGCAGCTCACTGACAGGGTCCGGGGAGCTGTTTTTT. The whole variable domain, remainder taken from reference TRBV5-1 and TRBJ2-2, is KAGVTQTPRYLIKTRGQQVTLSCSPISGHRSVSWYQQTPGQGLQFLFEYFSETQRNKGNFPGRFSGRQFSNSRSEMNVSTLELGDSALYLCASSSLTGSGELFFGEGSRLTVL.